The clone carrying this TCR beta chain appeared once. Its target is unknown. This entry belongs to a study of T cell responses to AZD1222 COVID-19 vaccine. Study background: Investigators merged groups given second doses at roughly 4 or roughly 12 weeks.

Study results and limitations: Just a handful of AZD1222 recipients were seropositive at baseline. Nearly half of spike-specific TCRs reportedly go after variant regions that carry no mutations.

Germline lookup yields CDR1 SGHNT and CDR2 YENEEA. Trimming shortened V by 5 bases and J by 0 bases, and 11 bases separated the two germline ends. This CDR3 has 15 amino acids. The protocol was immunoSEQ multiplex PCR, while the TCRdb copy is restricted to in-frame clones and leaves out a portion. The sample lists some 100,000 clones, just over 90% occurring once. The rearrangement uses TRBV11-3 and TRBJ2-1; D is perhaps TRBD1 (6 bases). The clonotype originates from an adult in good health. The source material was peripheral blood, sampled on day 0 of AZD1222 vaccination. CDR3 coding DNA: TGTGCCAGCAGCGCCGGGGACATCTCCTACAATGAGCAGTTCTTC. Translation: CASSAGDISYNEQFF.